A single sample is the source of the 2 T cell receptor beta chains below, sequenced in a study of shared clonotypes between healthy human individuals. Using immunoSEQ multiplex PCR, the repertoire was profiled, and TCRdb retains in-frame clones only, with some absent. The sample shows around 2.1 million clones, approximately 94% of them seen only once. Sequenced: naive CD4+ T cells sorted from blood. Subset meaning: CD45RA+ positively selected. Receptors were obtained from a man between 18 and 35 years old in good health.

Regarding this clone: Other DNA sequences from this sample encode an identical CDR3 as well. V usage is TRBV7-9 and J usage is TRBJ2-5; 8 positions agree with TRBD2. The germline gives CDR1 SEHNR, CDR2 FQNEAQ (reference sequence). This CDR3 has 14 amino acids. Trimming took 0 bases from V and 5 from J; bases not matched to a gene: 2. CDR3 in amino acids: CASSLASGSETQYF. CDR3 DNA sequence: TGTGCCAGCAGCTTAGCGAGCGGGAGTGAGACCCAGTACTTC.

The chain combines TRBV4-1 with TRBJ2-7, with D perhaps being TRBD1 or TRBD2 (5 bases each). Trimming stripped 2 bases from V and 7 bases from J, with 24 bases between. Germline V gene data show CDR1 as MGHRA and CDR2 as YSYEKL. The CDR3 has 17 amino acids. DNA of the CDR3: TGCGCCAGCAGCCAAACCACCCGGGGCAGGGCCCTCGGGGAGCAGTACTTC. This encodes CASSQTTRGRALGEQYF.